The 12 T cell receptor beta chains reported below all come from one sample, sequenced in a study of blood T cell repertoires in COVID-19. Profiled with immunoSEQ multiplex PCR; TCRdb holds only in-frame clones, not every one. The sample lists some 64,000 clones, less than 90% occurring once. The sequenced sample consisted of peripheral blood. Receptor source: a man aged 60 to 75 with COVID-19, enrolled during active disease.

The CDR3 reads CAWSVGSGSGGQETQYF. The CDR3 nucleotides read TGTGCCTGGAGTGTTGGTAGCGGGAGCGGGGGTCAAGAGACCCAGTACTTC. The V gene is TRBV30, the J gene TRBJ2-5, with 9 bases that match TRBD2. Per the germline V gene, CDR1 is GTSNPN and CDR2 is SVGIG (reference sequence). V lost 0 bases and J lost 2; bases outside the gene matches: 10. There are 17 residues in the CDR3.

This chain connects TRBV4-1 to TRBJ1-1; D gene ambiguous. The CDR3 runs to 16 residues. V lost 4 bases and J lost 2, with 17 bases in between. CDR1 and CDR2 (germline): MGHRA, YSYEKL. CDR3: CASSPSNLQDNTEAFF. The DNA for the CDR3 is TGCGCCAGCAGCCCCTCGAACCTCCAGGATAACACTGAAGCTTTCTTT.

This chain joins TRBV19 and TRBJ2-2, with D unresolved. The CDR3 spans 15 residues. CDR1 is LNHDA and CDR2 is SQIVND in the germline V gene (reference sequence). The germline V and J ends were trimmed by 6 bases and 1 base, with 12 bases remaining between them. CDR3 residues: CASRRGLQNTGELFF. The CDR3 bases are TGTGCCAGTAGGAGAGGCCTTCAGAACACCGGGGAGCTGTTTTTT.

This clone was detected once. The chain links TRBV5-6 to TRBJ2-7; 13 bases align to TRBD2. The CDR3 contains 15 residues. The trim removed 3 bases at V and 2 bases at J, leaving 2 bases unmatched. Germline lookup yields CDR1 SGHDT and CDR2 YYEEEE. CDR3 residues: CASSYGTSGTYEQYF. In nucleotides, the CDR3 is TGTGCCAGCAGCTATGGGACTAGCGGGACCTACGAGCAGTACTTC.

This chain connects TRBV5-4 to TRBJ2-2; D possibly corresponds to TRBD1 (5 bases). Deletions cut 0 bases from V and 6 bases from J, with 9 bases between. The CDR3 runs 14 residues. Per germline, CDR1 SGHNT and CDR2 YYREEE (reference sequence). The CDR3 sequence: CASSLEWGPGELFF. The CDR3 DNA reads as TGTGCCAGCAGCTTGGAATGGGGCCCCGGGGAGCTGTTTTTT. The whole variable domain, remainder taken from reference TRBV5-4 and TRBJ2-2, is ETGVTQSPTHLIKTRGQQVTLRCSSQSGHNTVSWYQQALGQGPQFIFQYYREEENGRGNFPPRFSGLQFPNYSSELNVNALELDDSALYLCASSLEWGPGELFFGEGSRLTVL.

The rearrangement joins TRBV24-1 to TRBJ2-7, with TRBD2 identical over 9 bases. Trimming removed 5 bases from V and 3 bases from J; junction bases left unmatched: 4. The CDR3 runs to 14 residues. Per germline, CDR1 KGHDR and CDR2 SFDVKD. The CDR3 DNA sequence: TGTGCCACCAGTGGGGCTAGCGGGGTCTACGAGCAGTACTTC. Protein: CATSGASGVYEQYF.

J is TRBJ2-3 and V is TRBV28, with D perhaps TRBD2 (5 bases). The CDR3 covers 13 residues. The V and J ends lost 2 bases and 9 bases respectively, with 12 bases between them. Germline CDR1 is MDHEN and CDR2 is SYDVKM. CDR3 amino acids: CASSLEEESTQYF. CDR3 DNA: TGTGCCAGCAGTTTAGAGGAGGAGAGCACGCAGTATTTT.

V usage is TRBV6-1 and J usage is TRBJ1-5; D not certain. The CDR3 sequence is 14 residues long. Germline CDR1 reads MNHNS; CDR2 reads SASEGT. Trimming shortened V by 2 bases and J by 7 bases, and 12 bases separated the two germline ends. The CDR3 loop reads CASSESGDGQPQHF. The CDR3 DNA reads as TGTGCCAGCAGTGAAAGCGGGGATGGACAGCCCCAGCATTTT.

This clone came up a few times. The V call is TRBV9, the J call TRBJ1-6, with TRBD1 as a possible D gene (5 bases). The germline V and J ends were trimmed by 4 bases and 6 bases, with 14 bases remaining between them. Germline V gene data show CDR1 as SGDLS and CDR2 as YYNGEE. This CDR3 spans 15 amino acids. CDR3 in amino acids: CASSPTGGSNSPLHF. The CDR3 DNA reads TGTGCCAGCAGCCCCACCGGGGGTTCTAATTCACCCCTCCACTTT.

The chain is built from TRBV5-1 and TRBJ1-1; the D is unclear. The CDR3 length is 14 residues. In germline, CDR1 is SGHRS, CDR2 YFSETQ. Trimming removed 1 base from V and 4 bases from J, with 11 bases in between. The CDR3 here is CASSLSADTTEAFF. For the CDR3, the DNA is TGCGCCAGCAGCTTGTCGGCAGACACCACTGAAGCTTTCTTT.

This clone was recorded only once. V and J are TRBV9 and TRBJ2-2; 12 nucleotides line up with TRBD2. J gave up 5 bases and V 4 bases, and 3 bases lay outside the gene matches. CDR1 and CDR2 (germline): SGDLS, YYNGEE. The CDR3 contains 15 residues. CDR3 DNA sequence: TGTGCCAGCAGCATCGGACTAGCGGGGACCGGGGAGCTGTTTTTT. Protein product: CASSIGLAGTGELFF.

The rearrangement links TRBV5-1 to TRBJ2-2; D unresolved. V dropped 5 bases and J dropped 8 bases, with 10 bases sitting between them. Germline loops: CDR1 SGHRS, CDR2 YFSETQ. CDR3 size: 12 residues. Here the CDR3 DNA reads TGCGCCAGCAGTTCTTTAGTTGGGGAGCTGTTTTTT. Protein sequence: CASSSLVGELFF.